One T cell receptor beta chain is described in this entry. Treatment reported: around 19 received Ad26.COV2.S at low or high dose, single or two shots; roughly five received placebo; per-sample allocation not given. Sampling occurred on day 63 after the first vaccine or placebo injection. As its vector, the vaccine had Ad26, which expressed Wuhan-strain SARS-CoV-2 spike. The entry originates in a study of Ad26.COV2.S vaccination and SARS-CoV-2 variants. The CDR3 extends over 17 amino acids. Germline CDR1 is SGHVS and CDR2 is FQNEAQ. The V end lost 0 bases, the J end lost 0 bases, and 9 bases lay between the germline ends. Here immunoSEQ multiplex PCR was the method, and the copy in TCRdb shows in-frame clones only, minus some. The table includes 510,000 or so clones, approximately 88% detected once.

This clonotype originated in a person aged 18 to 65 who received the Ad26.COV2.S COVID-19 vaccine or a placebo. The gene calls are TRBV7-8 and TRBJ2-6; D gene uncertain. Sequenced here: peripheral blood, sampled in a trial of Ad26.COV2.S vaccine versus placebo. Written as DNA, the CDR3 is TGTGCCAGCAGCTTAGCTCGGGTGTTCTCTGGGGCCAACGTCCTGACTTTC. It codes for CASSLARVFSGANVLTF.